Following are 12 T cell receptor beta chains from one sample sequenced in a study of cytomegalovirus exposure and HLA in healthy donors. It was with 60 Vbeta and 13 Jbeta primers that the PCR ran. TCRdb keeps only in-frame clones here, not all; method: immunoSEQ multiplex PCR. Here the sample spans 200,000 to 250,000 clones, about 75% being singletons. The sample was PBMCs. The receptors were gathered from a woman aged 25 to 39 in good health and CMV-seronegative.

This clone has just a few counts. The gene calls are TRBV6-5 and TRBJ2-7; possible D gene TRBD1, 5 bases. Looked up from germline, CDR1 is MNHEY and CDR2 is SVGAGI. The CDR3 runs 15 residues. V shed 7 bases and J shed 0 bases, with 16 bases lying between them. CDR3 loop: CASTLTGGASYEQYF. The CDR3, as DNA: TGTGCCAGCACCTTAACAGGCGGTGCCTCCTACGAGCAGTACTTC.

V gene TRBV27 combines with J gene TRBJ1-1; 9 positions match TRBD1. This CDR3 has 14 amino acids. Germline V gene data show CDR1 as MNHEY and CDR2 as SMNVEV (reference sequence). The ends lost 4 bases at V and 7 bases at J; junction bases unmatched: 7. CDR3: CASSSTGGFGEAFF. CDR3 nucleotide sequence: TGTGCCAGCAGTTCAACAGGGGGCTTCGGTGAAGCTTTCTTT.

The chain employs TRBV5-1 and TRBJ2-3, with 11 bases lining up with TRBD1. The CDR3 loop spans 16 amino acids. CDR1 SGHRS and CDR2 YFSETQ come from the germline V gene. Trimming cost V 0 bases and J 3 bases; bases outside gene matches: 3. The CDR3 bases are TGCGCCAGCAGCTTGGCGGACAGGGGGCTGACAGATACGCAGTATTTT. It codes for CASSLADRGLTDTQYF. Drawing the rest from reference TRBV5-1 and TRBJ2-3, the complete variable domain is KAGVTQTPRYLIKTRGQQVTLSCSPISGHRSVSWYQQTPGQGLQFLFEYFSETQRNKGNFPGRFSGRQFSNSRSEMNVSTLELGDSALYLCASSLADRGLTDTQYFGPGTRLTVL.

This chain joins TRBV2 and TRBJ2-1; TRBD2 might be the D (7 bases). CDR3 length equals 15 residues. CDR1 is SNHLY and CDR2 is FYNNEI in the germline V gene. V was shortened by 7 bases and J by 3 bases, with 16 bases between the two germline ends. CDR3 protein: CASKPRGDNYNEQFF. In DNA form, the CDR3 reads TGTGCCAGCAAACCTCGGGGGGACAACTACAATGAGCAGTTCTTC.

The chain uses TRBV5-1 and TRBJ2-7, with TRBD1 matching 8 bases. The CDR3 is made up of 12 amino acids. Germline loops: CDR1 SGHRS, CDR2 YFSETQ. V was pared by 6 bases and J by 5 bases, with 4 bases of the junction left unmatched. The CDR3 DNA is TGCGCCAGCAAAACAGGGGGACACGAGCAGTACTTC. Its translation is CASKTGGHEQYF.

This clone has just one count. The rearrangement links TRBV2 to TRBJ2-7; 7 bases line up with TRBD1. Per the germline V gene, CDR1 is SNHLY and CDR2 is FYNNEI. CDR3 length: 14 residues. The trim removed 5 bases at V and 2 bases at J, leaving 6 bases unmatched. CDR3 sequence: CASSPGTATYEQYF. The CDR3 DNA reads as TGTGCCAGCAGTCCCGGGACAGCCACCTACGAGCAGTACTTC.

V is TRBV5-1 and J is TRBJ2-5; possibly TRBD2 for D (5 bases). Trimming removed 0 bases from V and 9 bases from J, with 15 bases in between. This CDR3 contains 14 residues. Germline CDR1 is SGHRS and CDR2 is YFSETQ. The CDR3 DNA reads as TGCGCCAGCAGCTTGGGGAGAAGGGCGGAGGCCCAGTACTTC. Translation gives CASSLGRRAEAQYF.

The chain employs TRBV4-2 and TRBJ2-5; D gene uncertain. Trimming removed 0 bases at V and 4 bases at J, with 12 bases between. The germline V gene has CDR1 LGHNA and CDR2 YNFKEQ. The CDR3 contains 15 residues. The CDR3 DNA reads TGTGCCAGCAGCCAAGAGGAAGCTAGTTCAGAGACCCAGTACTTC. Translation gives CASSQEEASSETQYF.

This clone has just a few counts. A junction end diverges from the germline sequence, so it may reflect a read error. V gene TRBV4-2 combines with J gene TRBJ2-7; D possibly corresponds to TRBD2 (7 bases). CDR1 is LGHNA and CDR2 is YNFKEQ in the germline V gene. There are 16 residues in the CDR3. CDR3 in DNA: TGTGCCAGCAGCAAAGAATTTAGAGGGGGGGCCAACGAGCAGTACTTC. It is translated as CASSKEFRGGANEQYF.

This clone was detected only a few times. This chain links TRBV6-5 with TRBJ1-2; TRBD1 matches at 8 bases. The J segment lost 4 bases and the V segment lost 6 bases, leaving 4 bases of the junction unmatched. The CDR3 is 13 amino acids. Germline V gene sequence: CDR1 MNHEY, CDR2 SVGAGI. The CDR3 spells CASRTGDSYGYTF. Written as DNA, the CDR3 is TGTGCCAGCAGGACAGGGGACAGCTATGGCTACACCTTC.

This rearrangement joins TRBV5-4 to TRBJ2-1; D is undetermined. Germline values: CDR1 SGHNT, CDR2 YYREEE (reference sequence). The CDR3 length is 16 residues. V was pared by 0 bases and J by 1 base, with 11 bases between. CDR3 coding DNA: TGTGCCAGCAGCTTGGATATCACTACTTCCTACAATGAGCAGTTCTTC. Encoded protein: CASSLDITTSYNEQFF.

The rearrangement joins TRBV30 to TRBJ1-4; D may be TRBD1 (5 bases). CDR1 is GTSNPN, CDR2 SVGIG, per germline (reference sequence). The CDR3 is 15 residues long. V shed 0 bases and J shed 4 bases, with 12 bases lying between them. The CDR3 protein is CAWSVPWGLNEKLFF. The CDR3 nucleotides read TGTGCCTGGAGTGTTCCTTGGGGCCTTAATGAAAAACTGTTTTTT.